The 4 T cell receptor beta chains presented below share a single source sample, sequenced in a study of tumor-infiltrating lymphocytes in primary liver carcinoma. From about 19-30 mg of unsorted bulk tissue, DNA and RNA were co-extracted together. Synthesis of TCR beta cDNA was carried out from about 0.55 ug total RNA with a constant-region primer. Each TCR beta library was derived from three nested multiplex PCR rounds that employed slightly modified ARM-PCR. A C-beta reverse primer was combined with TRBV1-TRBV30 forward primers in the first two PCR rounds, and each round had around 11 cycles. TCRdb re-called the multiplex PCR reads with MiXCR, one entry per CDR3 protein. The sample contains tens of thousands of distinct CDR3 sequences, about three quarters of which appear only once. Material for sequencing was liver tumor tissue from sampling region 3. Subset: tumor region T3, left-lateral pole. Receptors originate from a man in his forties or fifties with primary liver carcinoma and hepatitis B virus infection.

As regards this clonotype: An end of the junction does not agree with germline; a read error may underlie this. The chain links TRBV12-3 or TRBV12-4 to TRBJ2-1; D is perhaps TRBD1 (5 bases). The CDR3 runs 12 residues. CDR3 nucleotides: TGTGCCAGCGGTTTTCGCGGACATGAGCAGTTTTTC. Encoded protein: CASGFRGHEQFF.

On this clonotype: At one boundary the junction diverges from the germline segment, which might be a read error. CDR3 sequence: CASSLHIAGGSGEQFF. CDR3 bases: TGCGCAAGCAGCTTGCATATAGCGGGAGGGTCTGGTGAGCAGTTCTTC. The chain uses TRBV5-1 and TRBJ2-1; 11 positions match TRBD2. CDR1 is SGHRS and CDR2 is YFSETQ in the germline V gene. The CDR3 runs to 16 residues.

This clonotype has a count of ten or more. A much larger clone lies a single base off, so this may be a read error. The chain employs TRBV10-3 and TRBJ2-2, with 10 bases that match TRBD2. Looked up from germline, CDR1 is ENHRY and CDR2 is SYGVKD. This CDR3 has 14 amino acids. The chain's CDR3 is CANSVSGRAGELFF. In DNA, the CDR3 is TGTGCCAACAGTGTCAGCGGGAGGGCCGGGGAGCTGTTTTTT.

This clonotype was seen a handful of times. One end of the junction varies from germline; a read error may be responsible. The chain is built from TRBV4-1 and TRBJ2-1; 10 bases agree with TRBD2. This CDR3 has 15 amino acids. The germline CDR1 and CDR2 sequences are MGHRA and YSYEKL. The CDR3 bases are TGCACCAGCAGCCAATTTCGGACTAGCGGAAATGAGCAGTTCTTC. This encodes CTSSQFRTSGNEQFF.